This passage covers 16 T cell receptor beta chains from one sample sequenced in a study of CD8 T cells in ankylosing spondylitis. Study-level findings and limits: Within ankylosing spondylitis blood, a TCR beta motif made up of several highly homologous variants appeared to be characteristic.

TCRdb processed the 5' RACE reads anew with MiXCR; each CDR3 protein has one entry. This sample yields about 540,000 distinct CDR3 sequences, of which about 12% are seen a single time; nearly 7% belongs to the top ten. Which antigens these TCRs recognize remains unknown. What was sequenced was blood, either unsorted or a sorted T cell fraction (not recorded which). These receptors were taken from a male donor with ankylosing spondylitis.

CDR3 in amino acids: CASSRTARTDTQYF. The DNA for the CDR3 is TGTGCCAGCAGCCGGACAGCCCGCACAGATACGCAGTATTTT. The V gene is TRBV12-3 or TRBV12-4, the J gene TRBJ2-3; perhaps TRBD1 as D (6 bases). This CDR3 is built from 14 residues. V was shortened by 6 bases and J by 1 base, with 11 bases between the two germline ends.

This clonotype was seen more than once but under ten times. The chain couples TRBV20-1 to TRBJ1-2; a weak D match, TRBD1 (6 bases). The CDR3 runs to 15 residues. Trimming removed 5 bases at V and 2 bases at J, with 18 bases between. Germline V gene lookup returns CDR1 DFQATT and CDR2 SNEGSKA (reference sequence). The DNA for the CDR3 is TGCAGTGCTGCCAGGACCGGGACACCAAACTATGGCTACACCTTC. It is translated as CSAARTGTPNYGYTF.

The V gene is TRBV20-1, the J gene TRBJ2-1; D gene unclear. The V end was cut by 1 base, the J end by 11 bases, with 6 bases between. The CDR3 has 10 amino acids. Germline V gene data show CDR1 as DFQATT and CDR2 as SNEGSKA (reference sequence). CDR3 amino acids: CSARGDKQFF. In DNA form, the CDR3 reads TGCAGTGCTAGAGGGGATAAGCAGTTCTTC.

This clonotype showed up just a few times. The genes are TRBV5-1 and TRBJ2-1, with D maybe TRBD1 (5 bases). This CDR3 spans 17 amino acids. Germline CDR1 reads SGHRS; CDR2 reads YFSETQ. V dropped 0 bases and J dropped 9 bases, with 22 bases sitting between them. Here the CDR3 reads CASSLGSSGLNQGEQFF. In DNA, the CDR3 is TGCGCCAGCAGCTTGGGCAGTTCGGGTTTGAACCAGGGTGAGCAGTTCTTC.

This clonotype was found a few times. V is TRBV4-2 and J is TRBJ2-5; 9 nucleotides align to TRBD2. Germline lookup yields CDR1 LGHNA and CDR2 YNFKEQ. This CDR3 is built from 15 residues. V was clipped by 1 base and J by 4 bases; unmatched bases: 4. Here the CDR3 reads CASSQVSGGGETQYF. CDR3 DNA: TGTGCCAGCAGCCAAGTTAGCGGGGGAGGAGAGACCCAGTACTTC.

The chain is built from TRBV30 and TRBJ1-1; D is ambiguous. The length of the CDR3 is 13 residues. Trimming pared 4 bases from V and 4 bases from J, leaving 13 bases between. Germline V gene lookup returns CDR1 GTSNPN and CDR2 SVGIG (reference sequence). The CDR3 DNA sequence: TGTGCCTGGACACTGATGGGTACCACTGAAGCTTTCTTT. Encoded protein: CAWTLMGTTEAFF.

This clonotype showed up just a few times. The V gene is TRBV13, the J gene TRBJ1-3; D uncertain. CDR3 length: 11 amino acids. Germline CDR1 reads PRHDT; CDR2 reads FYEKMQ (reference sequence). The V and J ends lost 2 bases and 8 bases respectively, with 4 bases between them. CDR3 amino acids: CASSLTDTIYF. CDR3 coding DNA: TGTGCCAGCAGCTTAACCGACACCATATATTTT.

This clonotype was detected a few times. V is TRBV29-1 and J is TRBJ2-7; 10 positions match TRBD2. Unmatched junction bases numbered 10, after V lost 1 base and J lost 7 bases. This CDR3 spans 15 amino acids. Germline assignment: CDR1 SQVTM and CDR2 ANQGSEA. Here the CDR3 DNA reads TGCAGCGTTGAAGGACTAGCGGGTGAGGGTAGGGAGCAGTACTTC. Its protein product is CSVEGLAGEGREQYF.

The V gene is TRBV29-1, the J gene TRBJ1-1; D might be TRBD1 (5 bases). Between the trimmed V and J ends, which lost 8 bases and 3 bases, there was a span of 25 bases. This CDR3 comprises 16 residues. Germline V gene data show CDR1 as SQVTM and CDR2 as ANQGSEA. CDR3 sequence reads: CSYCILPGPWDTEAFF. The CDR3 region has the DNA TGCAGCTATTGTATACTACCGGGGCCCTGGGACACTGAAGCTTTCTTT.

The V and J genes are TRBV27 and TRBJ1-4; TRBD1 might be the D (5 bases). The CDR3 has 17 residues. The V and J ends lost 6 bases and 2 bases respectively, with 19 bases between them. Germline CDR1 and CDR2: MNHEY and SMNVEV (reference sequence). The CDR3: CASSPRGGWNTNEKLFF. The CDR3, as DNA: TGTGCCAGCAGCCCCCGGGGGGGATGGAACACTAATGAAAAACTGTTTTTT.

This clonotype was found a few times. This rearrangement joins TRBV20-1 to TRBJ1-2; D call uncertain. Trimming pared 1 base from V and 1 base from J, leaving 10 bases between. Germline assignment: CDR1 DFQATT and CDR2 SNEGSKA (reference sequence). The CDR3 loop spans 14 amino acids. Here the CDR3 reads CSARAAGGNYGYTF. CDR3 coding DNA: TGCAGTGCTAGAGCCGCAGGTGGTAACTATGGCTACACCTTC.

This clonotype came up a few times. This chain links TRBV5-1 with TRBJ2-7; D is possibly TRBD2 (7 bases). The CDR3 extends over 14 amino acids. Per the germline V gene, CDR1 is SGHRS and CDR2 is YFSETQ. V lost 0 bases, J lost 6 bases, and 13 bases lay in between. CDR3 sequence (DNA): TGCGCCAGCAGCTTGGTAAGGGGGGGGCTCGAGCAGTACTTC. Translated: CASSLVRGGLEQYF.

The chain couples TRBV5-1 to TRBJ2-1; maybe TRBD2 (6 bases). The CDR3 runs to 15 residues. Between the trimmed V and J ends, which lost 2 bases and 1 base, there was a span of 10 bases. Germline V gene sequence: CDR1 SGHRS, CDR2 YFSETQ. The CDR3 loop reads CASSFAGFSYNEQFF. The CDR3 DNA follows: TGCGCCAGCAGCTTTGCGGGGTTTTCCTACAATGAGCAGTTCTTC.

The V gene is TRBV10-3, the J gene TRBJ2-1; TRBD2 matches at 7 bases. CDR1 and CDR2 from the germline V gene are ENHRY and SYGVKD. V was clipped by 6 bases and J by 5 bases; unmatched bases: 7. There are 14 residues in the CDR3. For the CDR3, the DNA is TGTGCCATCAGGAGGGCTAGCGGTCACAATGAGCAGTTCTTC. As protein: CAIRRASGHNEQFF.

This clonotype occurred once. The rearrangement links TRBV7-9 to TRBJ2-7; perhaps D is TRBD1 or TRBD2 (7 bases each). Trimming took 5 bases from V and 2 from J, leaving 13 bases between them. The CDR3 spans 14 residues. Germline V gives CDR1 SEHNR, CDR2 FQNEAQ (reference sequence). CDR3 sequence reads: CASSLQGGPYEQYV. The CDR3 bases are TGTGCCAGCAGCCTGCAGGGGGGGCCCTACGAGCAGTACGTC.

In its sample, this clonotype was seen many times. The chain carries TRBV29-1 and TRBJ2-7; unclear D gene. From germline, CDR1 is SQVTM and CDR2 ANQGSEA. Between the trimmed V and J ends, which lost 6 bases and 6 bases, there was a span of 15 bases. The CDR3 length is 12 residues. The CDR3 reads CSVPGPLGEQYF. CDR3 nucleotide sequence: TGCAGCGTCCCGGGTCCTCTTGGCGAGCAGTACTTC.